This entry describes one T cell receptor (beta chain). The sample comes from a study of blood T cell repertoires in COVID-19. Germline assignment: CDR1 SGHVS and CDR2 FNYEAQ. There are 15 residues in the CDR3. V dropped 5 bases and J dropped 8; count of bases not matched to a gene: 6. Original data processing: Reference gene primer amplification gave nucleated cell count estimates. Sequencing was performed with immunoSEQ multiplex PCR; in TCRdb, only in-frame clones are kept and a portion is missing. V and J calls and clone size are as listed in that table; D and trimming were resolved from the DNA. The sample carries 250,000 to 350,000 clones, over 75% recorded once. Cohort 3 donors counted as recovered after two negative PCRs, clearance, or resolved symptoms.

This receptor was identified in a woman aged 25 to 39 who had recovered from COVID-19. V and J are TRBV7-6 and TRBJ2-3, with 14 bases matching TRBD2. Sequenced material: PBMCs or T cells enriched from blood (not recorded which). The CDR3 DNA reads TGTGCCAGCAGCAAGACTAGCGGGAGGGAGGCTACGCAGTATTTT. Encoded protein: CASSKTSGREATQYF.